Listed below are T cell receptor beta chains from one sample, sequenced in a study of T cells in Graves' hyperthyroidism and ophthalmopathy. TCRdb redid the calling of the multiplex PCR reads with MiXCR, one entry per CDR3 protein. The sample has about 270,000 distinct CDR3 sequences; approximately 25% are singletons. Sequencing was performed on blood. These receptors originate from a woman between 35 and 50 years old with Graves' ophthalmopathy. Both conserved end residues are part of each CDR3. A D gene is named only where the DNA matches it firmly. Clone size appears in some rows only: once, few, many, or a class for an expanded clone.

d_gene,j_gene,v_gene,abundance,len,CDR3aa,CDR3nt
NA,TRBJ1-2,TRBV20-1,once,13,CSARDRGLSGYTF,TGCAGTGCTAGAGATCGGGGGTTAAGTGGCTACACCTTC
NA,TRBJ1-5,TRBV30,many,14,CAWSWAKFNQPQHF,TGTGCCTGGTCCTGGGCAAAATTCAATCAGCCCCAGCATTTT
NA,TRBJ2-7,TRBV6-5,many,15,CATRTGQAGGDEQYF,TGTGCCACCCGGACAGGCCAGGCGGGGGGAGACGAGCAGTACTTC
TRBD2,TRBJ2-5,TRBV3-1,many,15,CASSQDSGGQETQYF,TGTGCCAGCAGCCAAGACTCGGGAGGCCAAGAGACCCAGTACTTC
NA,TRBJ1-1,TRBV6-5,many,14,CASRVSSLDTEAFF,TGTGCCAGCAGGGTCTCTAGTCTGGATACTGAAGCTTTCTTT
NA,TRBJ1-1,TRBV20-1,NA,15,CSATRRGQGNTEAFF,TGCAGTGCCACGAGGCGGGGGCAGGGGAACACTGAAGCTTTCTTT
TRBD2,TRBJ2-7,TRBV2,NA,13,CALGASGSYEQYF,TGTGCCCTAGGGGCTAGCGGATCCTACGAGCAGTACTTC
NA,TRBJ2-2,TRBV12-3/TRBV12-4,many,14,CASSLAGLDGELFF,TGTGCCAGCAGTTTAGCGGGACTGGACGGGGAGCTGTTTTTT
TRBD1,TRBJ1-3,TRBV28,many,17,CASRFGQASISGNTIYF,TGTGCCAGCAGATTTGGACAGGCCTCCATCTCTGGAAACACCATATATTTT
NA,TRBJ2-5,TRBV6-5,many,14,CASSYEGGSGTQYF,TGTGCCAGCAGTTACGAAGGGGGATCGGGGACCCAGTACTTC
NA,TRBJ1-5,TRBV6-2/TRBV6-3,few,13,CASSYSNSQPQHF,TGTGCCAGCAGTTACTCGAACTCTCAGCCCCAGCATTTT
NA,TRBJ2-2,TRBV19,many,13,CASPGPNTGELFF,TGTGCCAGTCCAGGTCCCAACACCGGGGAGCTGTTTTTT
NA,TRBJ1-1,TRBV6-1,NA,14,CASSIAGVNTEAFF,TGTGCCAGCAGTATCGCAGGGGTGAACACTGAAGCTTTCTTT
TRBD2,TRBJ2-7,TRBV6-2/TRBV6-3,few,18,CATIKQGWGTSGNYEQYF,TGTGCCACCATCAAACAAGGTTGGGGGACTAGCGGAAACTACGAGCAGTACTTC
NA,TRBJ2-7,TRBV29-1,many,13,CSVEDAAAYEQYF,TGCAGCGTTGAAGATGCAGCAGCCTACGAGCAGTACTTC
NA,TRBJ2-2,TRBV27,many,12,CASSHNTGELFF,TGTGCCAGCAGCCATAACACCGGGGAGCTGTTTTTT
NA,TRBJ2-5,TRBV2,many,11,CASGIGETQYF,TGTGCCAGCGGGATCGGAGAGACCCAGTACTTC
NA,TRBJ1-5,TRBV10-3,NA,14,CAISDRLAAQPQHF,TGTGCCATCAGTGACAGACTAGCGGCTCAGCCCCAGCATTTT
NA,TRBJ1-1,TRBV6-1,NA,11,CATLRDTEAFF,TGTGCCACCCTCCGCGACACTGAAGCTTTCTTT
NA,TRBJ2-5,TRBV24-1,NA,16,CATSADQGGNQETQYF,TGTGCCACCAGTGCTGACCAGGGGGGGAACCAAGAGACCCAGTACTTC
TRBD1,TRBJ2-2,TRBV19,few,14,CASSPGQGVGELFF,TGTGCCAGTAGTCCGGGACAGGGCGTCGGGGAGCTGTTTTTT
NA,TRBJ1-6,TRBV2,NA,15,CASSESGRDNSPLHF,TGTGCCAGCAGTGAAAGCGGCAGAGATAATTCACCCCTCCACTTT
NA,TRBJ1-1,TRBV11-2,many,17,CASSLKPGVFMNTEAFF,TGTGCCAGCAGCTTGAAACCAGGAGTCTTCATGAACACTGAAGCTTTCTTT
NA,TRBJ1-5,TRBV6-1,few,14,CASSPGIRWQPQHF,TGTGCCAGCAGCCCGGGAATCAGGTGGCAGCCCCAGCATTTT
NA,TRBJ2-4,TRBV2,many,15,CASQTEGSLKNIQYF,TGTGCCTCCCAGACCGAGGGGAGCCTCAAAAACATTCAGTACTTC
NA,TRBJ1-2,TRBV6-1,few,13,CASSPRQDYSYTF,TGTGCTAGCAGTCCCAGACAGGACTATAGCTACACCTTC
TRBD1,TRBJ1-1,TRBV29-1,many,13,CSVQGTANTEAFF,TGCAGCGTCCAAGGGACAGCGAACACTGAAGCTTTCTTT
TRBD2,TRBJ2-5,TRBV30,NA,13,CAWSVLGEGTQYF,TGTGCCTGGAGTGTACTTGGGGAGGGGACCCAGTACTTC
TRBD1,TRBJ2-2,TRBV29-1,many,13,CSVETGDTGELFF,TGCAGCGTTGAGACAGGGGACACCGGGGAGCTGTTTTTT
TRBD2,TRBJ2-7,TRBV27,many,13,CASSFSLADEQYF,TGTGCCAGCAGTTTTAGTCTAGCGGACGAGCAGTACTTC
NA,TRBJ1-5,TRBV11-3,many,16,CASSLGWPGMDQPQHF,TGTGCCAGCAGCTTAGGATGGCCAGGGATGGATCAGCCCCAGCATTTT
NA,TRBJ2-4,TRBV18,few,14,CASSPNRSGNIQYF,TGTGCCAGCTCACCAAACAGGTCAGGGAACATTCAGTACTTC
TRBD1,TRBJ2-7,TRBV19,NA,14,CASSNRQGSYEQYF,TGTGCCAGTAGTAACAGACAGGGGTCCTACGAGCAGTACTTC
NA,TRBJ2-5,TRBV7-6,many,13,CASSLEVGETQYF,TGTGCCAGCAGCTTAGAGGTTGGAGAGACCCAGTACTTC
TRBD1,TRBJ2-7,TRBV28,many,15,CASSLPGQGDYEQYF,TGTGCCAGCAGCCTACCGGGACAGGGAGACTACGAGCAGTACTTC
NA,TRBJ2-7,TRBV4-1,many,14,CASSQALQTYEQYF,TGCGCCAGCAGCCAAGCCTTACAAACCTACGAGCAGTACTTC